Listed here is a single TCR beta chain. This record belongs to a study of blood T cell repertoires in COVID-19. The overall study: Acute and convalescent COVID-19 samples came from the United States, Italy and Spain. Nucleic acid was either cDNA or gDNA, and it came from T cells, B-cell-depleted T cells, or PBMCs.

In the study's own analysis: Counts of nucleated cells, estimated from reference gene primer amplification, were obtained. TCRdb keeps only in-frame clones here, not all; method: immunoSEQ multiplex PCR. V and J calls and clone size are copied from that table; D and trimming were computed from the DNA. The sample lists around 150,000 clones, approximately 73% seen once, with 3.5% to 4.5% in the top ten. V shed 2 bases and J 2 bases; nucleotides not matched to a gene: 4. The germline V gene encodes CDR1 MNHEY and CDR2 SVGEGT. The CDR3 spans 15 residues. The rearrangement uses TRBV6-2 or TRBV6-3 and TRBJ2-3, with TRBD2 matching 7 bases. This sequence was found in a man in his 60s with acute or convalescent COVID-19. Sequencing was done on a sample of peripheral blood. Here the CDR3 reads CASSYALADTDTQYF. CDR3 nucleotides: TGTGCCAGCAGTTACGCGCTAGCGGACACAGATACGCAGTATTTT.